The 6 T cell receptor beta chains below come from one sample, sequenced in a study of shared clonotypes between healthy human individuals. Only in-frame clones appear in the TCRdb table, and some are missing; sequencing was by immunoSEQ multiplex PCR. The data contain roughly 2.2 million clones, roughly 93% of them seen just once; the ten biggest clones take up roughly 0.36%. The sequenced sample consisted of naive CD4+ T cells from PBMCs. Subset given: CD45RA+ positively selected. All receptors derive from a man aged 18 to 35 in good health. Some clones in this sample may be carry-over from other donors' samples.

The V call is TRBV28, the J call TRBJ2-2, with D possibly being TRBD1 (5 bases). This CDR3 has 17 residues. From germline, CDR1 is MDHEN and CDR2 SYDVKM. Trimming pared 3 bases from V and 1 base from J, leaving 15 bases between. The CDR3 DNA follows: TGTGCCAGCAGTTTTCCCTTTCGACAGCGGAACACCGGGGAGCTGTTTTTT. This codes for CASSFPFRQRNTGELFF.

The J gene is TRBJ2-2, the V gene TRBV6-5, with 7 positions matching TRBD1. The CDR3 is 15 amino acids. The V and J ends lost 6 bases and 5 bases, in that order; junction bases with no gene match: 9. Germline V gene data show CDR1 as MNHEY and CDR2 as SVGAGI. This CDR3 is CASRFEAGGTGELFF. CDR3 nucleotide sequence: TGTGCCAGCAGGTTCGAGGCAGGGGGAACCGGGGAGCTGTTTTTT.

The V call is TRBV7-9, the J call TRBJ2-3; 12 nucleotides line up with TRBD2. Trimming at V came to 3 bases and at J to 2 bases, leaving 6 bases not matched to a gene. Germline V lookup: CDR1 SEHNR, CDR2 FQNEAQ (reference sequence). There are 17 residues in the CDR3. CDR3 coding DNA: TGTGCCAGCAGCTTCCGCGGACTAGCGGGATTCACAGATACGCAGTATTTT. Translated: CASSFRGLAGFTDTQYF.

In DNA, the CDR3 is TGCGCCAGCAGCGGCGTAGGATTTCCCTACGAGCAGTACTTC. Translating it yields CASSGVGFPYEQYF. This chain connects TRBV5-1 to TRBJ2-7; D ambiguous. The germline V and J ends were trimmed by 4 bases and 2 bases, with 13 bases remaining between them. CDR1 SGHRS and CDR2 YFSETQ come from the germline V gene. This CDR3 has 14 amino acids.

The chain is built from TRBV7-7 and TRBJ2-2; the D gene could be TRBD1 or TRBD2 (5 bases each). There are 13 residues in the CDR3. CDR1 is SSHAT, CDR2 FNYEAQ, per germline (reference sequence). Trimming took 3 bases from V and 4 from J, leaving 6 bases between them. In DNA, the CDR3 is TGTGCCAGCAGCTTTGGGACCACCGGGGAGCTGTTTTTT. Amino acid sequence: CASSFGTTGELFF.

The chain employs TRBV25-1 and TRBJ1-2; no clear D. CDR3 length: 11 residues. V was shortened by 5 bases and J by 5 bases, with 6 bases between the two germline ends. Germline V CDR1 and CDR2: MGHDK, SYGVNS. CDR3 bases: TGTGCCAGCAGTAAGGGTTATGGCTACACCTTC. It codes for CASSKGYGYTF.